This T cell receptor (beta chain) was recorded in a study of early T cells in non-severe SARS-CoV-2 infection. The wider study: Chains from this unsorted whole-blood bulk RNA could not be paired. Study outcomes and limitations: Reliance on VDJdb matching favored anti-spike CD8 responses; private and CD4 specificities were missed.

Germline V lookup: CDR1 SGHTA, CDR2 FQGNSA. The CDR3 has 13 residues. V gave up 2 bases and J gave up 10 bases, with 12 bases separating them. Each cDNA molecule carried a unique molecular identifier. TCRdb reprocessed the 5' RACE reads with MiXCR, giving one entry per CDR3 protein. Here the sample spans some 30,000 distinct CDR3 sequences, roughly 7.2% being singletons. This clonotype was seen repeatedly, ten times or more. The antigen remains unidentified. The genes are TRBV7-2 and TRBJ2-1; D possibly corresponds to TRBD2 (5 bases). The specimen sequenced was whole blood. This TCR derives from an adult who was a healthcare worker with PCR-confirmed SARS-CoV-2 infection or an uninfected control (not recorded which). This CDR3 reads CASSLTRLSEQFF. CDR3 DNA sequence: TGTGCCAGCAGCTTAACTAGATTGAGCGAGCAGTTCTTC.